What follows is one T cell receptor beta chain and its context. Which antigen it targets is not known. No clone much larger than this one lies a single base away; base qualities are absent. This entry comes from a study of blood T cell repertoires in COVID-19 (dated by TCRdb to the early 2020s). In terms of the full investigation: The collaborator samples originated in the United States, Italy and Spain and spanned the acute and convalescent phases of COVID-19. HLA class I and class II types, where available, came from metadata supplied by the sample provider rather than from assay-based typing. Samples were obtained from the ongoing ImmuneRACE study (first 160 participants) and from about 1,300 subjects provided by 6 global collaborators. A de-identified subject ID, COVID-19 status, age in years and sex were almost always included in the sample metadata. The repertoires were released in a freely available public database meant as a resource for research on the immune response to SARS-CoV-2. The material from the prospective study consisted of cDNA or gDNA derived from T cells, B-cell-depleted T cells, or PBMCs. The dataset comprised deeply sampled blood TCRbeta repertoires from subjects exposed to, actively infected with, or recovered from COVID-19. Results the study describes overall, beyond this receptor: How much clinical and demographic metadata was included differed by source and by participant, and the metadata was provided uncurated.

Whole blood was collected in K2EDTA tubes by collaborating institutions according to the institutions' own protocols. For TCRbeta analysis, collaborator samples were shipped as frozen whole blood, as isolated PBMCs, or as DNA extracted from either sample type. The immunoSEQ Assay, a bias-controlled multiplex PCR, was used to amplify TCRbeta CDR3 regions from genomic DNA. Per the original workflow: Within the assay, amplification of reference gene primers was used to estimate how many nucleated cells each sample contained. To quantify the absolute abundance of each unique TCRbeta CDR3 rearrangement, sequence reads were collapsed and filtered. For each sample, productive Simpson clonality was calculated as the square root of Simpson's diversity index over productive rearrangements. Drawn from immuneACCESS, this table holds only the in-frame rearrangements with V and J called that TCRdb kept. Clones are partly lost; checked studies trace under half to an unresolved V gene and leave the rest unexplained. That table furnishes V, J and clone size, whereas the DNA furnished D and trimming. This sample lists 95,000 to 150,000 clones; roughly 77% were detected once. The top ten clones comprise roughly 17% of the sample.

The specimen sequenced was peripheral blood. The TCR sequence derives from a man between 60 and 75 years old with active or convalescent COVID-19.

The CDR3 is CASSKARGGDTQYF. The DNA sequence is TGTGCCAGCAGCAAAGCCAGGGGTGGAGATACGCAGTATTTT. The chain is encoded by TRBV21-1 joined to TRBJ2-3; the D segment call TRBD1 is taken from the table without a DNA check. TRBV21-1 is deemed a pseudogene. Spanning cysteine to phenylalanine, the CDR3 consists of 14 amino acids. The sequence is cut down to CDR3 DNA, 42 bases in frame from base 1.